The source of this TCR beta chain is a study of CD8+ T cells in alopecia areata. Study-level information: Treated patients were given oral tofacitinib, which was dosed at 5 to 10 mg twice daily. It was 6 to 18 months of tofacitinib, and then there were 6 months off drug.

RNA, once extracted, was reverse transcribed into cDNA for use as the sequencing template. Data came from immunoSEQ multiplex PCR; TCRdb stores just in-frame clones and leaves some out. The sample lists some 170,000 clones, around 63% occurring once. Trimming at V came to 7 bases and at J to 4 bases, leaving 8 bases not matched to a gene. CDR3 size: 13 residues. Germline CDR1 is SQVTM and CDR2 is ANQGSEA. This sample comprised CD4+ T cells sorted from blood, obtained at week 0. The TCR comes from a human donor with alopecia areata. The chain couples TRBV29-1 to TRBJ2-7, with TRBD1 matching over 9 bases. DNA of the CDR3: TGCAGCGGGGGTTCCGGGACAGGGTACGAGCAGTACTTC. The encoded protein is CSGGSGTGYEQYF.